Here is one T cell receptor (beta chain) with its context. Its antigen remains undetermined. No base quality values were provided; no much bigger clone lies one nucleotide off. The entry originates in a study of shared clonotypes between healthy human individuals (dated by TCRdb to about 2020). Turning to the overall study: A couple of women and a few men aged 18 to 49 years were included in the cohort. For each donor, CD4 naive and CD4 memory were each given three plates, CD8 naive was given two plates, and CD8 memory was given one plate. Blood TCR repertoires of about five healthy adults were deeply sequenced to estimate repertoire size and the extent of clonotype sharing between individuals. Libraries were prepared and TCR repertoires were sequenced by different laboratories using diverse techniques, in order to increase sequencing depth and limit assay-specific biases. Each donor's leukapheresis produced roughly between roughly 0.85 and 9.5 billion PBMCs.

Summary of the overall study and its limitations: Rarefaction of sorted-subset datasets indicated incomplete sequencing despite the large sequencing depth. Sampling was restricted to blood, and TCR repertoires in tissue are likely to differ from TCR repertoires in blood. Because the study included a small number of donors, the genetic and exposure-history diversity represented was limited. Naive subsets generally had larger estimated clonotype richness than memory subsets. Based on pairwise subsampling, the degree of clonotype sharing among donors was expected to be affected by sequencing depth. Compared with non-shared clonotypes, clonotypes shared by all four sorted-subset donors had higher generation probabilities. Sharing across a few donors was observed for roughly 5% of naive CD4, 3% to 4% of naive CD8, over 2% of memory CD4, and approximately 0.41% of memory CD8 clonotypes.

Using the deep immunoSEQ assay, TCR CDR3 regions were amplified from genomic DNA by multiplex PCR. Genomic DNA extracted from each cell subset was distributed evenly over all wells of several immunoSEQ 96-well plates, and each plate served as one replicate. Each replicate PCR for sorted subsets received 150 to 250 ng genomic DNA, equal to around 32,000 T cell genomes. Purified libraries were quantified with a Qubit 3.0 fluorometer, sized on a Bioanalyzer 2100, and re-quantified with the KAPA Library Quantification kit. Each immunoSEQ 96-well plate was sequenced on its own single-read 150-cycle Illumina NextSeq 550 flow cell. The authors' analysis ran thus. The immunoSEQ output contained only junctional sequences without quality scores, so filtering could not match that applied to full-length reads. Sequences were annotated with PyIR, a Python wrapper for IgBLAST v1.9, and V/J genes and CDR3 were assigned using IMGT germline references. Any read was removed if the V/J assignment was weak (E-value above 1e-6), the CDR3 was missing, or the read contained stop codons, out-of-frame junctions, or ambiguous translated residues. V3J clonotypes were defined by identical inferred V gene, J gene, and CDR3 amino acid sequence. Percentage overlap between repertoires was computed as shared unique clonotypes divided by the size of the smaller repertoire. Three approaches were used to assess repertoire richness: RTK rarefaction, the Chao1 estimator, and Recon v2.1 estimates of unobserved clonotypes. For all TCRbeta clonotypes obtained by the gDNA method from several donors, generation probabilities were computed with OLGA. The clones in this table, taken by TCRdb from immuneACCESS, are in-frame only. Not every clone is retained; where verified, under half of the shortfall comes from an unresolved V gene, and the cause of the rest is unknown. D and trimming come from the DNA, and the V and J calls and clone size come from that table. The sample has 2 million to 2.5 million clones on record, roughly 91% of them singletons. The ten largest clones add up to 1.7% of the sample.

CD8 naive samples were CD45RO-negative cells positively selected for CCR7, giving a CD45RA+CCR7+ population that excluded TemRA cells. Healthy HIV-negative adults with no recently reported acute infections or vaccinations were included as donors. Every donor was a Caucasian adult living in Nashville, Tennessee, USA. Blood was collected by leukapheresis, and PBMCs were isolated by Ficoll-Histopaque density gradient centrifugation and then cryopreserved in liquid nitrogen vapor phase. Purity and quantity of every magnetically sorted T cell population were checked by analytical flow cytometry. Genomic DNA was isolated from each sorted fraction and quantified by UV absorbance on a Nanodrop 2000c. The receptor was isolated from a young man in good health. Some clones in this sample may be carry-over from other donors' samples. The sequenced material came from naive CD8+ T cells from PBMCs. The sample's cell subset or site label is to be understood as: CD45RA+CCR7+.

The CDR3 reads as follows: CASSPTLGAYEQYF. The nucleotide sequence is TGTGCCAGCAGCCCAACATTAGGGGCCTACGAGCAGTACTTC. This chain is built from TRBV5-6 and TRBJ2-7; a tentative D call is TRBD1 (5 bases match). CDR1 and CDR2 (SGHDT, YYEEEE) derive from the germline V gene. From the cysteine through the phenylalanine, the CDR3 covers 14 amino acids. Only the CDR3 DNA stays, 42 bases, in frame from base 1. Trimming costs V 4 bases and J 2 bases, and their ends lie 13 bases apart. Joined to the reference TRBV5-6 and TRBJ2-7 proteins, this CDR3 gives the full variable domain: DAGVTQSPTHLIKTRGQQVTLRCSPKSGHDTVSWYQQALGQGPQFIFQYYEEEERQRGNFPDRFSGHQFPNYSSELNVNALLLGDSALYLCASSPTLGAYEQYFGPGTRLTVT.